The entry that follows covers one TCR beta chain sequence. No antigen is known for it. Hyperthyroidism had been newly diagnosed in patients aged 18 to 65, and its duration was under 2 months. Isolation of PBMCs was performed on around 9.8 ml fresh peripheral blood. This record comes from a study of T cells in Graves' hyperthyroidism and ophthalmopathy. V lost 5 bases, J lost 2 bases, and 11 bases stayed unmatched. The CDR3 sequence is 15 residues long. CDR1 and CDR2 (germline): DFQATT, SNEGSKA (reference sequence). General study findings and limits: Most thyroid clonotypes expanded above 0.001 were also detected in blood. Separation of ophthalmopathy from stable hyperthyroidism was achieved by a 13 V-J model.

Amplification of TCR beta CDR3 regions used RNA as the template. With the HTBI primer set, the TCR CDR3 went through a first round of RT-PCR. In TCRdb, the multiplex PCR reads were re-called with MiXCR into one record per CDR3 protein. The sample yields some 800,000 distinct CDR3 sequences, over 35% seen once. Sequencing was done on a sample of blood. The chain links TRBV20-1 to TRBJ2-7, with 8 bases that match TRBD1. This TCR came from a man between 18 and 29 years old with Graves' hyperthyroidism. The CDR3 bases are TGCAGTGCTCAGCGATCACAGGGGGTGGCCTACGAGCAGTACTTC. It codes for CSAQRSQGVAYEQYF.